This TCR beta chain was sequenced in a study of blood T cell repertoires in COVID-19. Original methodology: Using reference gene primer amplification, nucleated cell counts were estimated. Sequenced by immunoSEQ multiplex PCR; TCRdb stores in-frame clones only, minus some. That table furnishes V, J and clone size, whereas the DNA furnished D and trimming. The sample contains roughly 250,000 clones, over 75% of which appear only once. What was sequenced was peripheral blood. The sequence was obtained from a human donor in a cohort sampled during active COVID-19.

The CDR3 DNA follows: TGTGCCAGCAGCTTGCGGGGACAGTATAACTATGGCTACACCTTC. Translation: CASSLRGQYNYGYTF. The gene calls are TRBV5-6 and TRBJ1-2; 7 bases match TRBD1. The CDR3 loop spans 15 amino acids. The V and J ends lost 1 base and 1 base, in that order; junction bases with no gene match: 4. Germline V gives CDR1 SGHDT, CDR2 YYEEEE.